These 31 T cell receptor beta chains share one sample of origin, sequenced in a study of T-cell memory formation after mild COVID-19. TCRdb reprocessed the 5' RACE reads with MiXCR, giving one entry per CDR3 protein. This table holds over 350,000 distinct CDR3 sequences, about 15% found once. The sequenced material came from PBMCs or a T cell subset sorted from them (not recorded which). The origin of the receptors is a man aged 18 to 30 who had mild COVID-19 (a few samples of this study predate the infection). Cell type and time point are not known.

This chain uses TRBV4-3 with TRBJ1-2, with D unresolved. The CDR3 loop spans 15 amino acids. V lost 1 base and J lost 2, with 11 bases in between. Looked up from germline, CDR1 is LGHNA and CDR2 is YSLEER. CDR3 residues: CASSQVQNNNYGYTF. CDR3 sequence (DNA): TGCGCCAGCAGCCAAGTCCAGAACAACAACTATGGCTACACCTTC.

This clonotype was seen at least ten times. The chain uses TRBV7-2 and TRBJ2-6; D is uncertain. CDR1 and CDR2 (germline): SGHTA, FQGNSA. The V end was cut by 7 bases, the J end by 1 base, with 11 bases between. This CDR3 comprises 15 residues. The CDR3 sequence: CASTLDWSGANVLTF. As DNA, the CDR3 is TGTGCCAGCACCCTCGATTGGTCTGGGGCCAACGTCCTGACTTTC.

This clonotype showed up just once. V usage is TRBV7-6 and J usage is TRBJ2-1, with TRBD2 matching over 11 bases. V trimming: 3 bases; J trimming: 7 bases; junction bases outside the gene matches: 11. Per germline, CDR1 SGHVS and CDR2 FNYEAQ. The CDR3 covers 17 residues. CDR3 sequence (DNA): TGTGCCAGCAGCTTTGTACTAGCGGGGGCGGGGAGGAATGAGCAGTTCTTC. Residues: CASSFVLAGAGRNEQFF.

The chain couples TRBV28 to TRBJ1-5; TRBD1 matches at 7 bases. The germline gives CDR1 MDHEN, CDR2 SYDVKM. With V trimmed by 8 bases and J by 2 bases, 12 bases remained unmatched. The CDR3 contains 16 residues. The CDR3 is CASGELTGAGNQPQHF. Here the CDR3 DNA reads TGTGCCAGCGGAGAACTCACAGGGGCTGGCAATCAGCCCCAGCATTTT.

This clonotype was counted only a few times. The V call is TRBV3-1, the J call TRBJ2-1; TRBD2 agrees at 9 bases. CDR1 and CDR2 from the germline V gene are LGHDT and YNNKEL (reference sequence). J gave up 6 bases and V 6 bases, and 3 bases lay outside the gene matches. The CDR3 is 13 amino acids. The CDR3 DNA reads as TGTGCCAGCAGGTCGACTAGCGGCAATGAGCAGTTCTTC. Amino acid sequence: CASRSTSGNEQFF.

The J gene is TRBJ1-2, the V gene TRBV7-6; D is unresolved. Trimming took 3 bases from V and 2 from J, leaving 10 bases between them. The CDR3 is made up of 14 amino acids. Germline CDR1 and CDR2: SGHVS and FNYEAQ. CDR3 sequence: CASSLLGSNYGYTF. CDR3 nucleotide sequence: TGTGCCAGCAGCTTGTTAGGGTCAAACTATGGCTACACCTTC.

This clonotype has ten or more counts. V and J are TRBV7-2 and TRBJ2-4, with 10 bases identical to TRBD2. The germline CDR1 and CDR2 sequences are SGHTA and FQGNSA. Losses at the gene ends were 2 bases for V and 8 bases for J; bases not matched to a gene: 6. CDR3 length: 15 amino acids. CDR3 loop: CASSLPSGGSYIQYF. CDR3 bases: TGTGCCAGCAGCTTACCTAGCGGGGGTTCATACATTCAGTACTTC.

The table lists this clonotype with many counts. The rearrangement joins TRBV5-1 to TRBJ2-3; D is uncertain. V lost 3 bases, J lost 3 bases, and 11 bases lay in between. The CDR3 has 14 amino acids. Germline V gene data show CDR1 as SGHRS and CDR2 as YFSETQ. The CDR3 loop reads CASSSRAGTDTQYF. DNA of the CDR3: TGCGCCAGCAGCTCTCGGGCAGGAACAGATACGCAGTATTTT.

The V call is TRBV7-2, the J call TRBJ1-4; D gene uncertain. Germline V CDR1 and CDR2: SGHTA, FQGNSA. The CDR3 totals 15 residues. Trimming removed 5 bases from V and 0 bases from J, with 10 bases in between. The CDR3 is CASSGGPATNEKLFF. CDR3 in DNA: TGTGCCAGCAGCGGTGGACCAGCAACTAATGAAAAACTGTTTTTT. Together with reference TRBV7-2 and TRBJ1-4, the CDR3 gives the full variable domain: GAGVSQSPSNKVTEKGKDVELRCDPISGHTALYWYRQSLGQGLEFLIYFQGNSAPDKSGLPSDRFSAERTGGSVSTLTIQRTQQEDSAVYLCASSGGPATNEKLFFGSGTQLSVL.

In this sample, this clonotype turned up a few times. This rearrangement joins TRBV6-6 to TRBJ1-5; tentatively, D is TRBD1 (6 bases). The germline V gene encodes CDR1 MNHNY and CDR2 SVGAGI (reference sequence). There are 16 residues in the CDR3. V gave up 0 bases and J gave up 7 bases, with 16 bases separating them. CDR3 in amino acids: CASSYSEQGWIQPQHF. CDR3 DNA sequence: TGTGCCAGCAGTTACTCTGAACAGGGATGGATACAGCCCCAGCATTTT.

The chain combines TRBV11-2 with TRBJ2-3; 8 positions match TRBD2. Germline values: CDR1 SGHAT, CDR2 FQNNGV. The CDR3 contains 16 residues. V was clipped by 5 bases and J by 4 bases; unmatched bases: 11. This CDR3 is CASSPRGGFFADTQYF. In DNA, the CDR3 is TGTGCCAGCAGCCCCCGGGGGGGTTTCTTCGCAGATACGCAGTATTTT.

This clonotype was seen only a few times. The genes are TRBV5-1 and TRBJ2-3, with 7 nucleotides matching TRBD1. Germline V gene data show CDR1 as SGHRS and CDR2 as YFSETQ. The CDR3 runs to 15 residues. V gave up 6 bases and J gave up 2 bases; unmatched junction bases: 9. The CDR3 DNA sequence: TGCGCCAGCACCTCCACCGGGACAGCCACAGATACGCAGTATTTT. Its translation is CASTSTGTATDTQYF.

The chain is built from TRBV5-1 and TRBJ2-2; 9 bases fit TRBD2. The ends lost 4 bases at V and 5 bases at J; junction bases unmatched: 6. The CDR3 consists of 15 residues. CDR1 is SGHRS, CDR2 YFSETQ, per germline. As DNA, the CDR3 is TGCGCCAGCAGCCCCGGGACTAGCAGGACCGGGGAGCTGTTTTTT. The encoded protein is CASSPGTSRTGELFF.

This clonotype was seen a handful of times. The rearrangement uses TRBV7-9 and TRBJ1-2; tentatively, D is TRBD1 (5 bases). Between the trimmed V and J ends, which lost 1 base and 4 bases, there was a span of 13 bases. This CDR3 contains 15 residues. Germline values: CDR1 SEHNR, CDR2 FQNEAQ (reference sequence). In nucleotides, the CDR3 is TGTGCCAGCAGCTTAGATCTGGGGCGCGGCTATGGCTACACCTTC. Amino acid sequence: CASSLDLGRGYGYTF.

This rearrangement joins TRBV4-2 to TRBJ2-1; the D is unclear. The length of the CDR3 is 13 residues. V lost 0 bases and J lost 6, with 6 bases in between. Germline V gives CDR1 LGHNA, CDR2 YNFKEQ. This CDR3 is CASSQDAGNEQFF. CDR3 DNA: TGTGCCAGCAGCCAAGACGCCGGCAATGAGCAGTTCTTC.

Comment on this clonotype: This could be a read error, since a much larger clone is one nucleotide away. The chain couples TRBV7-9 to TRBJ1-5; unclear D gene. The germline V gene encodes CDR1 SEHNR and CDR2 FQNEAQ (reference sequence). Trimming stripped 3 bases from V and 5 bases from J, with 2 bases between. The CDR3 length is 11 residues. In nucleotides, the CDR3 is TGTGCCAGCAGCTTTGATCAGCCCCAGCATTTT. It codes for CASSFDQPQHF.

In its sample, this clonotype was seen many times. The chain joins TRBV29-1 to TRBJ2-1; 7 nucleotides align to TRBD1. Looked up from germline, CDR1 is SQVTM and CDR2 is ANQGSEA. The CDR3 is made up of 16 amino acids. V lost 6 bases, J lost 2 bases, and 13 bases stayed unmatched. CDR3 sequence (DNA): TGCAGCGTCTTCTTACAGGGGAGTGGGGCCTACAATGAGCAGTTCTTC. Amino acids: CSVFLQGSGAYNEQFF.

The V call is TRBV12-3 or TRBV12-4, the J call TRBJ2-2, with TRBD2 identical over 8 bases. V lost 4 bases to trimming and J lost 6 bases; unmatched junction nucleotides: 7. The CDR3 is made up of 15 amino acids. The CDR3 loop is CASSWNGGASGELFF. As DNA, the CDR3 is TGTGCCAGCAGTTGGAACGGGGGGGCCTCCGGGGAGCTGTTTTTT.

V usage is TRBV4-3 and J usage is TRBJ2-1, with TRBD2 matching 12 bases. CDR3 length: 17 amino acids. Germline CDR1 LGHNA, CDR2 YSLEER. Trimming at V came to 0 bases and at J to 7 bases, leaving 7 bases not matched to a gene. CDR3 protein: CASSQDSLAGGANEQFF. For the CDR3, the DNA is TGCGCCAGCAGCCAAGACTCTCTAGCGGGGGGGGCAAATGAGCAGTTCTTC.

This chain connects TRBV7-2 to TRBJ2-5, with 11 nucleotides matching TRBD1. V shed 5 bases, J shed 0 bases, and the junction held 5 bases outside the gene matches. Germline lookup yields CDR1 SGHTA and CDR2 FQGNSA. This CDR3 region has 16 residues. Here the CDR3 reads CASSVRDRGYQETQYF. CDR3 bases: TGTGCCAGCAGCGTCCGGGACAGGGGGTACCAAGAGACCCAGTACTTC.

This clonotype was seen at least ten times. V usage is TRBV12-3 or TRBV12-4 and J usage is TRBJ2-2; the D is unclear. Deletions cut 2 bases from V and 7 bases from J, with 8 bases between. The CDR3 has 13 residues. The CDR3 spells CASSLSVDGELFF. The CDR3, as DNA: TGTGCCAGCAGTTTAAGCGTGGACGGGGAGCTGTTTTTT.

There are a few counts of this clonotype. A single base separates this from a much larger clone, so it may be a read error. The genes are TRBV7-2 and TRBJ2-3; a possible D gene is TRBD1 (8 bases). CDR3 length: 14 amino acids. Germline V gene data show CDR1 as SGHTA and CDR2 as FQGNSA. Trimming shortened V by 6 bases and J by 0 bases, and 10 bases separated the two germline ends. The CDR3 loop is CASRQGGSTDTQYF. DNA for the CDR3: TGTGCCAGCAGACAGGGGGGGAGCACAGATACGCAGTATTTT.

The CDR3 region has the DNA TGTGCCAGCAGCTTAGGGATACAGGGTGAAGCTTTCTTT. Translated: CASSLGIQGEAFF. This sequence joins TRBV7-9 and TRBJ1-1; D possibly corresponds to TRBD1 (6 bases). Germline CDR1 reads SEHNR; CDR2 reads FQNEAQ (reference sequence). The V end lost 1 base, the J end lost 7 bases, and 10 bases lay between the germline ends. The CDR3 contains 13 residues. The full variable domain, rest sourced from reference TRBV7-9 and TRBJ1-1, is DTGVSQNPRHKITKRGQNVTFRCDPISEHNRLYWYRQTLGQGPEFLTYFQNEAQLEKSRLLSDRFSAERPKGSFSTLEIQRTEQGDSAMYLCASSLGIQGEAFFGQGTRLTVV.

The sample holds a few counts of this clonotype. The chain links TRBV4-3 to TRBJ2-7; possible D gene TRBD2, 6 bases. Deletions cut 8 bases from V and 6 bases from J, with 14 bases between. The V gene's germline CDR1 is LGHNA and CDR2 YSLEER. The CDR3 length is 12 residues. DNA for the CDR3: TGCGCCAGCTCGCACGCCGGGGGCGAGCAGTACTTC. Translating gives CASSHAGGEQYF.

This clonotype was counted only a few times. The chain uses TRBV29-1 and TRBJ1-5; no reliable D call. The germline V gene encodes CDR1 SQVTM and CDR2 ANQGSEA. Trimming left V 4 bases short and J 4 bases short, with 8 bases between. The CDR3 spans 12 residues. CDR3 amino acids: CSVAVRNQPQHF. The CDR3 coding sequence is TGCAGCGTTGCGGTACGGAATCAGCCCCAGCATTTT.

The rearrangement links TRBV6-5 to TRBJ1-1, with 9 nucleotides matching TRBD1. V was clipped by 6 bases and J by 6 bases; unmatched bases: 11. The CDR3 sequence is 15 residues long. Germline CDR1 MNHEY, CDR2 SVGAGI. This CDR3 reads CASRNRGQAPSEAFF. The CDR3 region has the DNA TGTGCCAGCAGGAACAGGGGGCAGGCCCCCTCTGAAGCTTTCTTT.

The chain recombines TRBV11-3 with TRBJ2-1, with TRBD1 as a possible D gene (5 bases). The germline CDR1 and CDR2 sequences are SGHNT and YENEEA. With 0 bases removed from V and 3 bases from J, the gap between germline ends came to 9 bases. The CDR3 covers 15 residues. The CDR3 loop reads CASSLEAQGYNEQFF. CDR3 DNA sequence: TGTGCCAGCAGCTTAGAAGCCCAGGGCTACAATGAGCAGTTCTTC. Looking up the rest from reference TRBV11-3 and TRBJ2-1 gives the full variable domain: EAGVVQSPRYKIIEKKQPVAFWCNPISGHNTLYWYLQNLGQGPELLIRYENEEAVDDSQLPKDRFSAERLKGVDSTLKIQPAELGDSAVYLCASSLEAQGYNEQFFGPGTRLTVL.

V usage is TRBV4-3 and J usage is TRBJ2-2; D is possibly TRBD1 (6 bases). V dropped 0 bases and J dropped 0 bases, with 14 bases sitting between them. The CDR3 loop spans 18 amino acids. Germline values: CDR1 LGHNA, CDR2 YSLEER. The CDR3: CASSQDPPRTANTGELFF. In DNA form, the CDR3 reads TGCGCCAGCAGCCAAGACCCGCCAAGGACAGCGAACACCGGGGAGCTGTTTTTT.

This clonotype has a count of ten or more. The V call is TRBV7-2, the J call TRBJ1-2; D not certain. V lost 4 bases and J lost 1, with 7 bases in between. The germline V gene has CDR1 SGHTA and CDR2 FQGNSA. CDR3 length equals 13 residues. In nucleotides, the CDR3 is TGTGCCAGCAGCTACCTTGTTAACTATGGCTACACCTTC. Residues: CASSYLVNYGYTF.

A few counts support this clonotype. The chain employs TRBV7-9 and TRBJ2-1; 10 bases align to TRBD2. Losses at the gene ends were 0 bases for V and 4 bases for J; bases not matched to a gene: 3. Germline values: CDR1 SEHNR, CDR2 FQNEAQ (reference sequence). This CDR3 spans 16 amino acids. Written as DNA, the CDR3 is TGTGCCAGCAGCTTAGCGGTAGCGGGGGGTTACAATGAGCAGTTCTTC. Encoded protein: CASSLAVAGGYNEQFF.

V gene TRBV10-2 combines with J gene TRBJ2-1; tentative D call: TRBD2 (6 bases). The V end lost 5 bases, the J end lost 7 bases, and 15 bases lay between the germline ends. The germline CDR1 and CDR2 sequences are WSHSY and SAAADI. CDR3 length equals 14 residues. CDR3 DNA sequence: TGCGCCAGCAGTTTCCGCGGGGTTAGGAATGAGCAGTTCTTC. This codes for CASSFRGVRNEQFF.